The TCR beta chain under discussion was sequenced for a study of T cells after posttransplantation cyclophosphamide. Study-level results: Tissue-infiltrating T cells from skin or gut overlapped little with blood T cells.

Notes on this clone: Its specificity is not known.

Data came from immunoSEQ multiplex PCR; TCRdb stores just in-frame clones and leaves some out. The sample carries under 7,500 clones, 95% to 98% recorded once. V lost 0 bases to trimming and J lost 8 bases; unmatched junction nucleotides: 7. Germline V gene sequence: CDR1 SGHNT, CDR2 YYREEE (reference sequence). The CDR3 has 14 amino acids. The rearrangement links TRBV5-4 to TRBJ1-2, with 7 positions matching TRBD1. The sequencing sample was made of naive CD8+ T cells sorted from PBMCs. The source of this sequence is a woman aged 25 to 39 in good health and a related stem cell transplant donor. The CDR3 DNA follows: TGTGCCAGCAGCTTGGTTGGGACAGAAGAAGGCTACACCTTC. It specifies CASSLVGTEEGYTF.